This T cell receptor beta chain emerged from a study of T cells after yellow fever vaccination. This clonotype was seen at least ten times. What it binds is not known. Regarding the study as a whole: Any FACS-sorted repertoire could hold abundant clonotypes that contaminate it from the bulk population. Post-booster reappearance was seen for most primary-vaccination clones (96% CD4, around 88% CD8).

Germline values: CDR1 SSHAT, CDR2 FNYEAQ (reference sequence). V lost 5 bases and J 0 bases, leaving 10 bases between the germline ends. The CDR3 is 14 amino acids. 5'RACE template switching added a universal primer site and UMIs to TCR cDNA. A single record per CDR3 protein comes from TCRdb applying MiXCR to the 5' RACE reads. The table has 250,000 or so distinct CDR3 sequences, more than 3.5% seen once; the top ten hold under 20%. The sample here was PBMCs, taken 15 days after the yellow fever booster vaccination. This chain links TRBV7-7 with TRBJ2-5; tentative D call: TRBD1 (5 bases). This sequence originates from a young man who received the YFV17D yellow fever vaccine. This CDR3 reads CASSPGPYQETQYF. In nucleotides, the CDR3 is TGTGCCAGCAGCCCAGGGCCGTACCAAGAGACCCAGTACTTC.